The clone carrying this TCR beta chain was seen only a few times. Deletions cut 0 bases from V and 2 bases from J, with 11 bases between. This CDR3 has 15 amino acids. Germline CDR1 reads LNHNV; CDR2 reads YYDKDF (reference sequence). This sample is part of a study of T-cell reconstitution after alpha-beta-depleted transplantation in children. A TCRbeta library incorporating unique molecular identifiers was prepared. TCRdb used MiXCR to reprocess the PCR reads, holding one entry per CDR3 protein. Of a few hundred thousand distinct CDR3 sequences in the sample, roughly 13% were seen once. The origin of this receptor is a male patient aged 5 to 17 who had a stem cell transplant for acute myeloid leukemia, so the T cells may come from the graft donor. The chain uses TRBV15 and TRBJ2-7; D gene ambiguous. Sequencing used PBMCs, mostly from graft donor cells, obtained 360 days after TCRalphabeta/CD19-depleted stem cell transplant. Here the CDR3 DNA reads TGTGCCACCAGCAGAGAACCGGCAGAGGCCTACGAGCAGTACTTC. The encoded protein is CATSREPAEAYEQYF. Based on the CDR3 plus reference TRBV15 and TRBJ2-7, the full variable domain is DAMVIQNPRYQVTQFGKPVTLSCSQTLNHNVMYWYQQKSSQAPKLLFHYYDKDFNNEADTPDNFQSRRPNTSFCFLDIRSPGLGDTAMYLCATSREPAEAYEQYFGPGTRLTVT.